The 13 T cell receptor beta chains in this list originate from one sample, sequenced in a study of blood T cells in healthy people across ages (dated by TCRdb to between 2014 and 2017). The receptor library was made with 5' RACE. For sequencing, an Illumina HiSeq 2500 was employed. A second PCR of roughly 7 to 11 cycles was performed with a sample-barcoded 5' primer and a J-beta primer mix. TCRdb trimmed public reads at Q25 via fastp, called clones via MiXCR and kept in-frame beta chains. Rows are unified per CDR3 protein, each entry keeping the most common DNA and genes. The sample table shows about 580,000 distinct CDR3 sequences, and less than 60% are seen once. Clones ranked in the top ten supply about 26% of the sample. Sequencing was performed on blood. The receptors derive from an elderly man in good health.

V is TRBV7-2 and J is TRBJ2-7; maybe TRBD2 (6 bases). V was shortened by 5 bases and J by 0 bases, with 11 bases between the two germline ends. CDR3 length equals 14 residues. Germline V lookup: CDR1 SGHTA, CDR2 FQGNSA. CDR3: CASSQGGNSYEQYF. In nucleotides, the CDR3 is TGTGCCAGCAGCCAGGGAGGAAACTCCTACGAGCAGTACTTC.

The chain couples TRBV6-6 to TRBJ2-5, with a possible D match to TRBD2 (5 bases). CDR3 size: 16 residues. V lost 3 bases and J 11 bases, leaving 25 bases between the germline ends. CDR1 is MNHNY and CDR2 is SVGAGI in the germline V gene (reference sequence). The DNA of the CDR3 is TGTGCCAGCAGTTATCGCGTGACTATTTCCACCAATGAGCAGTACTTC. It codes for CASSYRVTISTNEQYF.

This clonotype was seen only a few times. V gene TRBV7-6 combines with J gene TRBJ2-5; TRBD2 might be the D (5 bases). V was pared by 7 bases and J by 7 bases, with 22 bases between. The CDR3 is made up of 15 amino acids. CDR1 is SGHVS and CDR2 is FNYEAQ in the germline V gene. In DNA form, the CDR3 reads TGTGCCAGCACTCAGAATGGCGGGCCTTCGGGGACCCAGTACTTC. This translates into CASTQNGGPSGTQYF.

The V and J genes are TRBV6-5 and TRBJ1-1; 9 nucleotides match TRBD1. The CDR3 contains 18 residues. Per germline, CDR1 MNHEY and CDR2 SVGAGI. The V and J ends lost 2 bases and 1 base, in that order; junction bases with no gene match: 11. The CDR3 sequence is CASSYPRTGVVGNTEAFF. DNA of the CDR3: TGTGCCAGCAGTTACCCTAGGACAGGGGTCGTGGGGAACACTGAAGCTTTCTTT.

Regarding this clonotype: A much larger clone lies one base from this, so it may be a read error. The chain uses TRBV20-1 and TRBJ2-1; possible D gene TRBD1, 8 bases. The germline V gene has CDR1 DFQATT and CDR2 SNEGSKA (reference sequence). The CDR3 loop spans 13 amino acids. CDR3 residues: CASSTGGVNEQFF. For the CDR3, the DNA is TGCGCCTCGAGTACAGGGGGGGTCAATGAGCAGTTCTTC.

The rearrangement joins TRBV7-9 to TRBJ2-3; D unresolved. Germline lookup yields CDR1 SEHNR and CDR2 FQNEAQ (reference sequence). V was shortened by 3 bases and J by 5 bases, with 6 bases between the two germline ends. The CDR3 has 12 residues. The CDR3 reads CASSLVEDTQYF. The CDR3 DNA reads TGTGCCAGCAGCTTGGTAGAAGATACGCAGTATTTT.

Only a few counts were recorded for this clonotype. The chain uses TRBV20-1 and TRBJ2-7; 7 bases fit TRBD1. V lost 4 bases, J lost 2 bases, and 2 bases stayed unmatched. The CDR3 totals 12 residues. Germline loops: CDR1 DFQATT, CDR2 SNEGSKA (reference sequence). DNA for the CDR3: TGCAGTGCTAAGGGACAGCCCTACGAGCAGTACTTC. The encoded protein is CSAKGQPYEQYF.

This chain links TRBV24-1 with TRBJ2-1, with 10 bases that match TRBD1. Per germline, CDR1 KGHDR and CDR2 SFDVKD. Germline trimming cut 3 bases from V and 8 bases from J; bases unmatched to any gene: 6. CDR3 length equals 15 residues. The CDR3 DNA reads as TGTGCCACCAGTGATCGGACAGGGGGATCGGATGAGCAGTTCTTC. This gives the protein CATSDRTGGSDEQFF.

This clonotype was picked up a small number of times. The chain uses TRBV7-2 and TRBJ2-3; D might be TRBD1 (5 bases). The V end lost 2 bases, the J end lost 3 bases, and 9 bases lay between the germline ends. CDR1 and CDR2 from the germline V gene are SGHTA and FQGNSA. This CDR3 is built from 14 residues. CDR3 sequence reads: CASSLSRATDTQYF. The DNA for the CDR3 is TGTGCCAGCAGCTTAAGCAGGGCTACAGATACGCAGTATTTT.

The chain couples TRBV20-1 to TRBJ2-3; 9 bases fit TRBD2. V was pared by 0 bases and J by 5 bases, with 12 bases of the junction left unmatched. The CDR3 covers 17 residues. Germline lookup yields CDR1 DFQATT and CDR2 SNEGSKA (reference sequence). The CDR3 is CSARDWGGGGVGDTQYF. CDR3 DNA sequence: TGCAGTGCTAGAGATTGGGGAGGCGGGGGGGTGGGAGATACGCAGTATTTT.

This clonotype was seen a few times. At one end the junction does not follow the germline gene, possibly because of a read error. The chain links TRBV20-1 to TRBJ2-5; D perhaps matches TRBD2 (5 bases). Germline V lookup: CDR1 DFQATT, CDR2 SNEGSKA (reference sequence). The CDR3 contains 12 residues. CDR3 protein: CSASPYQETQYF. CDR3 DNA sequence: TGTAGTGCTAGCCCGTACCAAGAGACCCAGTACTTC.

This clonotype came up a few times. The chain employs TRBV5-6 and TRBJ1-2; the D is unclear. Germline-derived CDR1 and CDR2 are SGHDT and YYEEEE. Trimming cost V 4 bases and J 4 bases, with 20 bases left between them. The CDR3 totals 16 residues. CDR3 DNA: TGTGCCAGCAGCCAGAGTTGGACTCCTGGTGCCTATGGCTACACCTTC. This codes for CASSQSWTPGAYGYTF.

In this sample, this clonotype turned up a few times. The chain combines TRBV14 with TRBJ1-1; 7 bases are a match to TRBD1. V gave up 0 bases and J gave up 1 base; unmatched junction bases: 2. Germline V CDR1 and CDR2: SGHDN, FVKESK. This CDR3 contains 15 residues. The CDR3: CASSQDHRGNTEAFF. The CDR3 DNA sequence: TGTGCCAGCAGCCAAGATCACAGGGGGAACACTGAAGCTTTCTTT.